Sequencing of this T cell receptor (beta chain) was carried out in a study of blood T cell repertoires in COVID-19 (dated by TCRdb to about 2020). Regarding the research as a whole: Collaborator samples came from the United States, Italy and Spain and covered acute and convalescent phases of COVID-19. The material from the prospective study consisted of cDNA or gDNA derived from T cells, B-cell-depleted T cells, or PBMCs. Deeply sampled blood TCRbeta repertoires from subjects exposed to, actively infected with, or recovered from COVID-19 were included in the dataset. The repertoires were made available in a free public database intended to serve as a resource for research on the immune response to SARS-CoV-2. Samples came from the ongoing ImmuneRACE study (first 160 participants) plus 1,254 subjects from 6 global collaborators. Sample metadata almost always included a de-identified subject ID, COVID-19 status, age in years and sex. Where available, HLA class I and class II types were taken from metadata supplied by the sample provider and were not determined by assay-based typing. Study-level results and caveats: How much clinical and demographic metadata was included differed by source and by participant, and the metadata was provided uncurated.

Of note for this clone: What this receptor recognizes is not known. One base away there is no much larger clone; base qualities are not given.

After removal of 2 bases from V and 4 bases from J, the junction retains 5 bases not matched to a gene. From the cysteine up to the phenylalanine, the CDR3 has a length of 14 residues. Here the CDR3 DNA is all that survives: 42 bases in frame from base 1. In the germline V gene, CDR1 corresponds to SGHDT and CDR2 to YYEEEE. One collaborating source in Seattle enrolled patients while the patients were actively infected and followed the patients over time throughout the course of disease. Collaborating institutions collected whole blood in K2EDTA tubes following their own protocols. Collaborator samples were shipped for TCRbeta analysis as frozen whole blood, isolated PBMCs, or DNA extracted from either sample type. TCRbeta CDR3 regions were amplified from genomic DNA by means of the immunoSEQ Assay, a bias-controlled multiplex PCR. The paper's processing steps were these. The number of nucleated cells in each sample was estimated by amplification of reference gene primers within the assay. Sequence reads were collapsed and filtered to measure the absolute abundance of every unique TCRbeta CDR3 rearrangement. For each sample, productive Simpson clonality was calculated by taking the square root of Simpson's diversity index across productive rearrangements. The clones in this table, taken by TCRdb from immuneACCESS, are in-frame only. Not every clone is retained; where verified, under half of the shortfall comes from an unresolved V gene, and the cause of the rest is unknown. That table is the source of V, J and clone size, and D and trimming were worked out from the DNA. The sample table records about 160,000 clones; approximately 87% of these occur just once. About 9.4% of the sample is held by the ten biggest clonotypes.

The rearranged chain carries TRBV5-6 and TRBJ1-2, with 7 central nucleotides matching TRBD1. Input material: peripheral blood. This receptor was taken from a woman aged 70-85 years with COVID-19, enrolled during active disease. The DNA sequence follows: TGTGCCAGCAGCTTAAGCCAGGGGGTCTATGGCTACACCTTC. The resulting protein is CASSLSQGVYGYTF. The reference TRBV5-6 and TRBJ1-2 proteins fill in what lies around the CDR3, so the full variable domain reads DAGVTQSPTHLIKTRGQQVTLRCSPKSGHDTVSWYQQALGQGPQFIFQYYEEEERQRGNFPDRFSGHQFPNYSSELNVNALLLGDSALYLCASSLSQGVYGYTFGSGTRLTVV.